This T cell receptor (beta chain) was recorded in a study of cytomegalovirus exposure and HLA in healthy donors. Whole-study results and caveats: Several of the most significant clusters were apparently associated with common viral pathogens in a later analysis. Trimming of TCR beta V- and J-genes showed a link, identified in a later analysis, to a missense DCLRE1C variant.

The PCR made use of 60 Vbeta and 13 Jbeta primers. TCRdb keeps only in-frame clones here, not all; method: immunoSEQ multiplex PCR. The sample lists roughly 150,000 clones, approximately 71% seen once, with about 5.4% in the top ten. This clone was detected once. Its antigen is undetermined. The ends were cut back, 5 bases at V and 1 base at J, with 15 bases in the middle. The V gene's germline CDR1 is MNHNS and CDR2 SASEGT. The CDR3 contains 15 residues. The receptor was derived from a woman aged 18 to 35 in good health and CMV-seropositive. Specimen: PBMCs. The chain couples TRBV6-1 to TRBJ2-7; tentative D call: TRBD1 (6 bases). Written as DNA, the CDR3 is TGTGCCAGCAGTACCGGGACACCTCCTTCCTACGAGCAGTACTTC. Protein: CASSTGTPPSYEQYF.